This entry is about one TCR beta chain. This sample is drawn from a study of OX40 agonist ivuxolimab in advanced cancers. Overall study: The diagnoses of dose-escalation patients were hepatocellular carcinoma, melanoma, renal cell or head and neck cancer.

The CDR3 has 13 residues. Germline-derived CDR1 and CDR2 are SEHNR and FQNEAQ (reference sequence). The V end was cut by 5 bases, the J end by 8 bases, with 13 bases between. The protocol was immunoSEQ multiplex PCR, while the TCRdb copy is restricted to in-frame clones and leaves out a portion. The data contain tens of thousands of clones, 80% to 90% of them seen just once; the ten biggest clones take up around 4.1%. The chain employs TRBV7-9 and TRBJ2-1; no definite D call. The receptor comes from an adult with an advanced solid tumor such as melanoma, head and neck, liver or kidney cancer. Source: CD4+ or CD8+ T cells sorted from blood, taken in a trial of the OX40 agonist ivuxolimab. The CDR3 spells CASSLPSAHEQFF. Here the CDR3 DNA reads TGTGCCAGCAGCCTCCCATCAGCCCATGAGCAGTTCTTC.